This T cell receptor beta chain originates from a study of early T cells in non-severe SARS-CoV-2 infection. Study information: Alpha and beta chains were unpaired, from unsorted whole-blood bulk RNA.

Study-wide points: Sequences matched to VDJdb favored anti-spike CD8 responses, while private and CD4 specificities were missed.

This CDR3 region has 12 residues. Germline lookup yields CDR1 SEHNR and CDR2 FQNEAQ (reference sequence). This clonotype was detected only a few times. The antigen is not known. The junction differs from germline at one of its ends, possibly a read error. Individual cDNA molecules were tagged with unique molecular identifiers. In TCRdb, the 5' RACE reads were re-called with MiXCR into one record per CDR3 protein. The table includes tens of thousands of distinct CDR3 sequences, roughly 12% detected once. The sequenced sample was whole blood. The chain has TRBV7-9 and TRBJ2-3; 7 bases map to TRBD2. The TCR was taken from an adult who was a healthcare worker with PCR-confirmed SARS-CoV-2 infection or an uninfected control (not recorded which). CDR3 loop: CASSSQTSRPHF. Here the CDR3 DNA reads TGTGCCAGCAGCTCTCAGACTAGCCGTCCTCATTTT.